The 30 T cell receptor beta chains reported below all come from one sample, sequenced in a study of radiotherapy plus CTLA-4 blockade in lung cancer. The protocol was immunoSEQ multiplex PCR, while the TCRdb copy is restricted to in-frame clones and leaves out a portion. This sample carries roughly 88,000 clones, 83% of them seen once, and the ten largest clones take around 0.79%. This specimen was peripheral blood, taken from a patient treated with radiotherapy plus ipilimumab. These receptor sequences come from a human donor with non-small cell lung cancer who had stable disease on radiotherapy plus ipilimumab.

This clone appeared a single time. The rearrangement uses TRBV19 and TRBJ2-2; D gene uncertain. Trimming cost V 4 bases and J 1 base, with 4 bases left between them. CDR1 is LNHDA, CDR2 SQIVND, per germline (reference sequence). This CDR3 comprises 13 residues. The DNA for the CDR3 is TGTGCCAGTAGTAACCAGAACACCGGGGAGCTGTTTTTT. Its translation: CASSNQNTGELFF.

This chain connects TRBV18 to TRBJ1-1, with TRBD1 matching 9 bases. The CDR3 has 17 amino acids. Germline values: CDR1 KGHSH, CDR2 LQKENI. Unmatched junction bases numbered 7, after V lost 2 bases and J lost 0 bases. The CDR3 loop is CASSPSGTGKVNTEAFF. CDR3 DNA sequence: TGTGCCAGCTCACCAAGCGGGACAGGGAAGGTGAACACTGAAGCTTTCTTT.

The chain combines TRBV6-1 with TRBJ1-4; D uncertain. The CDR3 has 15 amino acids. Trimming removed 0 bases from V and 2 bases from J, with 7 bases in between. Germline values: CDR1 MNHNS, CDR2 SASEGT. CDR3 DNA: TGTGCCAGCAGTGAAGCCTGGGGTACTAATGAAAAACTGTTTTTT. It encodes CASSEAWGTNEKLFF.

The chain employs TRBV19 and TRBJ2-2; D unclear. V lost 6 bases to trimming and J lost 5 bases, with 10 bases between them. The germline V gene has CDR1 LNHDA and CDR2 SQIVND (reference sequence). This CDR3 contains 13 residues. As DNA, the CDR3 is TGTGCCAGTAGGACCGCCCTTACCGGGGAGCTGTTTTTT. This codes for CASRTALTGELFF.

The table lists this clone with a count of one. The chain has TRBV9 and TRBJ2-3; D uncertain. Germline V gives CDR1 SGDLS, CDR2 YYNGEE. CDR3 length: 18 amino acids. V shed 0 bases and J shed 3 bases, with 20 bases lying between them. The CDR3 loop is CASSVAPFLTRATDTQYF. For the CDR3, the DNA is TGTGCCAGCAGCGTAGCCCCCTTCCTTACCCGCGCAACAGATACGCAGTATTTT.

This chain uses TRBV2 with TRBJ2-4; D could derive from TRBD1 or TRBD2 (6 bases each). The CDR3 runs to 14 residues. Germline lookup yields CDR1 SNHLY and CDR2 FYNNEI. V gave up 1 base and J gave up 6 bases, with 10 bases separating them. CDR3 in amino acids: CASSEGGGLNIQYF. CDR3 nucleotide sequence: TGTGCCAGCAGTGAAGGAGGGGGACTAAACATTCAGTACTTC.

The rearrangement uses TRBV18 and TRBJ2-1; TRBD1 agrees at 10 bases. Germline CDR1 KGHSH, CDR2 LQKENI. The CDR3 consists of 17 residues. The V and J ends lost 3 bases and 0 bases, in that order; junction bases with no gene match: 5. The CDR3 nucleotides read TGTGCCAGCTCACCGAGGACAGGGGGTGACTCCTACAATGAGCAGTTCTTC. Its protein is CASSPRTGGDSYNEQFF.

The V call is TRBV11-2, the J call TRBJ2-5, with unresolved D. The germline CDR1 and CDR2 sequences are SGHAT and FQNNGV. The CDR3 runs 17 residues. Trimming pared 1 base from V and 4 bases from J, leaving 19 bases between. CDR3 residues: CASSLAPITRTGETQYF. Written as DNA, the CDR3 is TGTGCCAGCAGCTTAGCTCCCATTACCCGGACGGGAGAGACCCAGTACTTC.

This clone was found once. The rearrangement links TRBV7-3 to TRBJ1-6; D unresolved. Germline CDR1 is SGHTA and CDR2 is FQGTGA. The CDR3 loop spans 15 amino acids. V lost 5 bases and J 6 bases, leaving 14 bases between the germline ends. The CDR3 region has the DNA TGTGCCAGCAGCCTAGCCGGGTTCTCTAATTCACCCCTCCACTTT. As protein: CASSLAGFSNSPLHF.

The chain uses TRBV28 and TRBJ2-1, with TRBD2 matching over 13 bases. The V segment lost 0 bases and the J segment 9 bases; nucleotides outside the gene matches: 8. This CDR3 region has 17 residues. CDR1 MDHEN and CDR2 SYDVKM come from the germline V gene. CDR3 amino acids: CASSLWELAGGPGEQFF. CDR3 bases: TGTGCCAGCAGTTTATGGGAACTAGCGGGAGGGCCGGGTGAGCAGTTCTTC.

The chain is built from TRBV28 and TRBJ2-5; 7 nucleotides match TRBD2. V was pared by 2 bases and J by 3 bases, with 0 bases of the junction left unmatched. Germline CDR1 reads MDHEN; CDR2 reads SYDVKM. The CDR3 consists of 13 residues. The CDR3 spells CASSLGGEETQYF. CDR3 sequence (DNA): TGTGCCAGCAGTTTAGGGGGGGAAGAGACCCAGTACTTC.

The chain recombines TRBV28 with TRBJ2-7; D is possibly TRBD2 (7 bases). From germline, CDR1 is MDHEN and CDR2 SYDVKM. Deletions cut 10 bases from V and 0 bases from J, with 16 bases between. There are 14 residues in the CDR3. This chain's CDR3 is CATKGGGSSYEQYF. CDR3 nucleotide sequence: TGTGCCACCAAGGGGGGGGGAAGCTCCTACGAGCAGTACTTC.

The V and J genes are TRBV6-1 and TRBJ1-6, with 9 nucleotides matching TRBD1. The V segment lost 0 bases and the J segment 9 bases; nucleotides outside the gene matches: 3. The CDR3 length is 15 residues. Germline assignment: CDR1 MNHNS and CDR2 SASEGT. The CDR3 protein is CASSEADRGSSPLHF. CDR3 bases: TGTGCCAGCAGTGAAGCGGACAGGGGTTCTTCACCCCTCCACTTT.

The V gene is TRBV5-6, the J gene TRBJ1-1; D possibly corresponds to TRBD1 (6 bases). This CDR3 region has 15 residues. CDR1 is SGHDT and CDR2 is YYEEEE in the germline V gene. Trimming removed 6 bases from V and 3 bases from J, with 18 bases in between. CDR3 DNA: TGTGCCAGCACCTGGTTAAGGGGGGTGGACACTGAAGCTTTCTTT. It is translated as CASTWLRGVDTEAFF.

This rearrangement joins TRBV7-9 to TRBJ2-1; 9 bases map to TRBD2. Germline CDR1 and CDR2: SEHNR and FQNEAQ (reference sequence). CDR3 length equals 18 residues. V shed 3 bases and J 3 bases; nucleotides not matched to a gene: 12. The CDR3 coding sequence is TGTGCCAGCAGCTTCGGACTAGCGACCCTCCGAGTCTACAATGAGCAGTTCTTC. This gives the protein CASSFGLATLRVYNEQFF.

This clone was picked up one time. The chain is built from TRBV29-1 and TRBJ1-3; a possible D gene is TRBD1 (6 bases). The CDR3 contains 16 residues. Germline CDR1 is SQVTM and CDR2 is ANQGSEA. The V end lost 7 bases, the J end lost 0 bases, and 19 bases lay between the germline ends. The CDR3 bases are TGCAGCGCCCTGACAGTCCCAGGGGACTCTGGAAACACCATATATTTT. This translates into CSALTVPGDSGNTIYF. Drawing the rest from reference TRBV29-1 and TRBJ1-3, the complete variable domain is SAVISQKPSRDICQRGTSLTIQCQVDSQVTMMFWYRQQPGQSLTLIATANQGSEATYESGFVIDKFPISRPNLTFSTLTVSNMSPEDSSIYLCSALTVPGDSGNTIYFGEGSWLTVV.

This clone was seen just once. The rearrangement joins TRBV5-1 to TRBJ2-5; D not resolved. The germline CDR1 and CDR2 sequences are SGHRS and YFSETQ. This CDR3 is built from 13 residues. With 4 bases removed from V and 5 bases from J, the gap between germline ends came to 12 bases. CDR3 loop: CASSLGSGETQYF. The CDR3 DNA sequence: TGCGCCAGCAGCCTAGGCTCCGGGGAGACCCAGTACTTC.

V and J are TRBV25-1 and TRBJ2-2, with D tentatively TRBD1 or TRBD2 (6 bases each). V was pared by 1 base and J by 5 bases, with 11 bases between. The CDR3 loop spans 15 amino acids. The germline CDR1 and CDR2 sequences are MGHDK and SYGVNS. Here the CDR3 DNA reads TGTGCCAGCAGTGAATTCGGGGGCGGGACCGGGGAGCTGTTTTTT. It translates to CASSEFGGGTGELFF.

This clone was found once. The V gene is TRBV9, the J gene TRBJ2-3, with 9 bases fitting TRBD1. The V gene's germline CDR1 is SGDLS and CDR2 YYNGEE. The junction had 3 bases not matched to a gene; V was cut back by 0 bases and J by 7 bases. The CDR3 is 14 residues long. CDR3 DNA: TGTGCCAGCAGCGTAGGACAGGGGGTATATACGCAGTATTTT. As protein: CASSVGQGVYTQYF.

The chain has TRBV28 and TRBJ2-3; 8 bases line up with TRBD2. The CDR3 length is 17 residues. V lost 7 bases and J lost 2; bases outside the gene matches: 14. The germline V gene has CDR1 MDHEN and CDR2 SYDVKM. CDR3 bases: TGTGCCAGCACCCTTGGGCCAGCGGGAGCGATCACAGATACGCAGTATTTT. Translating it yields CASTLGPAGAITDTQYF. Full variable domain (remainder filled in from reference TRBV28 and TRBJ2-3): DVKVTQSSRYLVKRTGEKVFLECVQDMDHENMFWYRQDPGLGLRLIYFSYDVKMKEKGDIPEGYSVSREKKERFSLILESASTNQTSMYLCASTLGPAGAITDTQYFGPGTRLTVL.

V usage is TRBV29-1 and J usage is TRBJ2-2; 8 bases agree with TRBD1. V shed 7 bases and J 2 bases; nucleotides not matched to a gene: 6. Germline CDR1 reads SQVTM; CDR2 reads ANQGSEA. The CDR3 consists of 14 residues. Written as DNA, the CDR3 is TGCAGCGCTCTGACAGGGGTTAACACCGGGGAGCTGTTTTTT. Its protein is CSALTGVNTGELFF.

This clone was recorded once. The V and J genes are TRBV2 and TRBJ2-7; TRBD1 matches at 7 bases. Germline values: CDR1 SNHLY, CDR2 FYNNEI. The CDR3 length is 15 residues. J lost 1 base, V lost 3 bases, and 6 bases had no gene match. CDR3 sequence: CASSDSLGQSYEQYF. The DNA of the CDR3 is TGTGCCAGCAGTGATTCTTTGGGACAGTCCTACGAGCAGTACTTC.

The chain combines TRBV7-8 with TRBJ2-2, with 8 positions matching TRBD2. V dropped 0 bases and J dropped 0; count of bases not matched to a gene: 18. Germline lookup yields CDR1 SGHVS and CDR2 FQNEAQ. CDR3 length: 22 amino acids. CDR3 residues: CASSLASRRTGGPRANTGELFF. The CDR3 DNA reads TGTGCCAGCAGCTTAGCAAGCCGACGTACGGGAGGGCCCCGCGCGAACACCGGGGAGCTGTTTTTT.

The chain is built from TRBV5-1 and TRBJ1-5, with 7 bases identical to TRBD1. The CDR3 contains 15 residues. The V and J ends lost 4 bases and 6 bases, in that order; junction bases with no gene match: 10. Per the germline V gene, CDR1 is SGHRS and CDR2 is YFSETQ. Here the CDR3 DNA reads TGCGCCAGCAGCCCCTCGGGAGGGGGCACTCAGCCCCAGCATTTT. Its protein product is CASSPSGGGTQPQHF.

In its sample, this clone was seen a few times. The rearrangement joins TRBV5-4 to TRBJ1-4; 7 nucleotides match TRBD1. V shed 5 bases, J shed 3 bases, and the junction held 7 bases outside the gene matches. CDR3 length: 15 residues. CDR1 is SGHNT and CDR2 is YYREEE in the germline V gene (reference sequence). The CDR3, as DNA: TGTGCCAGCAGTTCCCGGGACAGCGCTAATGAAAAACTGTTTTTT. Amino acid sequence: CASSSRDSANEKLFF.

The rearrangement uses TRBV15 and TRBJ2-1; 10 bases match TRBD2. CDR1 is LNHNV and CDR2 is YYDKDF in the germline V gene (reference sequence). The CDR3 is 18 amino acids. With 0 bases clipped from V and 6 bases from J, the junction kept 11 bases outside the gene matches. The CDR3 is CATSRDSGGTSVGNEQFF. The CDR3 bases are TGTGCCACCAGCAGAGATTCCGGTGGGACTAGCGTTGGCAATGAGCAGTTCTTC.

This clone was picked up a small number of times. The gene calls are TRBV9 and TRBJ1-4; D remains unclear. Trimming pared 0 bases from V and 4 bases from J, leaving 10 bases between. From germline, CDR1 is SGDLS and CDR2 YYNGEE. The CDR3 consists of 15 residues. The CDR3 DNA reads TGTGCCAGCAGCGTAGGGGCAGCATTTAATGAAAAACTGTTTTTT. Its translation: CASSVGAAFNEKLFF.

The rearrangement uses TRBV21-1 and TRBJ2-3; TRBD2 is the table's D call, not checked against the DNA. TRBV21-1 corresponds to a pseudogene. This CDR3 contains 14 residues. The CDR3 bases are TGTGCCAGCAGCAAATCTGGAGGTACGGATACGCAGTATTTT. Amino acids: CASSKSGGTDTQYF.

The chain has TRBV11-2 and TRBJ2-7; D might be TRBD2 (6 bases). The germline CDR1 and CDR2 sequences are SGHAT and FQNNGV. CDR3 size: 14 residues. V was pared by 6 bases and J by 2 bases, with 14 bases between. DNA for the CDR3: TGTGCCAGCAGACAACTAGCAAACGCCTACGAGCAGTACTTC. This codes for CASRQLANAYEQYF.

V usage is TRBV9 and J usage is TRBJ2-3, with D possibly being TRBD2 (5 bases). Trimming took 3 bases from V and 7 from J, leaving 9 bases between them. This CDR3 has 12 residues. Germline V CDR1 and CDR2: SGDLS, YYNGEE. The CDR3 loop reads CASSDGKNTQYF. CDR3 DNA: TGTGCCAGCAGCGACGGGAAAAATACGCAGTATTTT.